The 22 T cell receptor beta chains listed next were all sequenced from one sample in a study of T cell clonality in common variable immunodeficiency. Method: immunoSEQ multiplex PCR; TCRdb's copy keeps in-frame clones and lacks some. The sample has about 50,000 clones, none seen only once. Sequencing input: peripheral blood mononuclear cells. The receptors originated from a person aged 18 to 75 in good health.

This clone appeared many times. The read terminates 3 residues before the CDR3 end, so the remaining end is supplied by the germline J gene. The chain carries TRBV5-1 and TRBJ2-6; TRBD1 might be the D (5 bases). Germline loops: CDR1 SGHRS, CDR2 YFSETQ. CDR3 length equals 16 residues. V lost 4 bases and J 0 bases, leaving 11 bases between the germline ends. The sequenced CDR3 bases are TGCGCCAGCAGCATGACAGCGACCTCTGGGGCCAACGTC. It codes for CASSMTATSGANV. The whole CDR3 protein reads CASSMTATSGANVLTF. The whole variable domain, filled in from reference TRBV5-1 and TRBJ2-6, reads KAGVTQTPRYLIKTRGQQVTLSCSPISGHRSVSWYQQTPGQGLQFLFEYFSETQRNKGNFPGRFSGRQFSNSRSEMNVSTLELGDSALYLCASSMTATSGANVLTFGAGSRLTVL.

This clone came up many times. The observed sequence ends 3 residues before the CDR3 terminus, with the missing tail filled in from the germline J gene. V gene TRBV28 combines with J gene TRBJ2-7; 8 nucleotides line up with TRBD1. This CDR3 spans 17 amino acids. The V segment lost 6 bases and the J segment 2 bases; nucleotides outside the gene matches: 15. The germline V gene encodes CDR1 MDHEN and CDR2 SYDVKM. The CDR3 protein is CASSATIGTGDAYEQYF. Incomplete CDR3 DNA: TGTGCCAGCAGCGCGACTATAGGGACAGGTGATGCCTACGAG.

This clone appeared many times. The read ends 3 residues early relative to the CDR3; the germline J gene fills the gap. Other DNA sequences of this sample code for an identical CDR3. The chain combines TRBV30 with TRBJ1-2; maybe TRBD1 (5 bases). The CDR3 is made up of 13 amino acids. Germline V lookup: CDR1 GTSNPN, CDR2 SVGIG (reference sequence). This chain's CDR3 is CAWSFSRVEGYTF. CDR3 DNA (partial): TGTGCCTGGAGTTTCTCCAGGGTGGAAGGC. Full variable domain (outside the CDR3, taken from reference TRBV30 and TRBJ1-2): SQTIHQWPATLVQPVGSPLSLECTVEGTSNPNLYWYRQAAGRGLQLLFYSVGIGQISSEVPQNLSASRPQDRQFILSSKKLLLSDSGFYLCAWSFSRVEGYTFGSGTRLTVV.

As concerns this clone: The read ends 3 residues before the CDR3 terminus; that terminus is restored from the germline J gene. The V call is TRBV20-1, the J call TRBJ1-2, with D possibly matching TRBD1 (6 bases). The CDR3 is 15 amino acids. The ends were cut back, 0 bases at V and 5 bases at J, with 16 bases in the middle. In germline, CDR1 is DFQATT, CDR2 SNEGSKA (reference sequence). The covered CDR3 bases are TGCAGTGCTAGAGATACAGGGCAGGGCGTATATGGC. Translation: CSARDTGQGVYG. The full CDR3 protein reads CSARDTGQGVYGYTF.

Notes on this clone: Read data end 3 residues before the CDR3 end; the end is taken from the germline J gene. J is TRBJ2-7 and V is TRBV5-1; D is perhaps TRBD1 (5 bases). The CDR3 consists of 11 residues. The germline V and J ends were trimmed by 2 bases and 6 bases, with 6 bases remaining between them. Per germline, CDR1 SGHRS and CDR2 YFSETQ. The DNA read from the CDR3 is TGCGCCAGCAGCTTAAGGGGCGAG. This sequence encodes CASSLRGE. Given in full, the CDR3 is CASSLRGEQYF. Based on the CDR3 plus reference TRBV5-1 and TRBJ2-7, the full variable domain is KAGVTQTPRYLIKTRGQQVTLSCSPISGHRSVSWYQQTPGQGLQFLFEYFSETQRNKGNFPGRFSGRQFSNSRSEMNVSTLELGDSALYLCASSLRGEQYFGPGTRLTVT.

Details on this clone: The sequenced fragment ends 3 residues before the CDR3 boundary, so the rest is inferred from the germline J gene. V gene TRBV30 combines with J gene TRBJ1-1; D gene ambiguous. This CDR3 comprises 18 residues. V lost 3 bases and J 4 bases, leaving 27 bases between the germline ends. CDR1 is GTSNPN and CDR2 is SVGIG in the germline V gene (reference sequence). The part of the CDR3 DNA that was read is TGTGCCTGGAGGGCGGGGTCCGGCCTCCAGAGTTACCTCACTGAA. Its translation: CAWRAGSGLQSYLTE. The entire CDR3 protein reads CAWRAGSGLQSYLTEAFF.

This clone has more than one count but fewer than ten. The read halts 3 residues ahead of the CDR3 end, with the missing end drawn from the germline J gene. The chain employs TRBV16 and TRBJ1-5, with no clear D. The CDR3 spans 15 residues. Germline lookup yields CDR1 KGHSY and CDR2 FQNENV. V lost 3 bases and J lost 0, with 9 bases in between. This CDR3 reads CASSQLQTSNQPQHF. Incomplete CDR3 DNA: TGTGCCAGCAGCCAGTTACAGACTAGCAATCAGCCC.

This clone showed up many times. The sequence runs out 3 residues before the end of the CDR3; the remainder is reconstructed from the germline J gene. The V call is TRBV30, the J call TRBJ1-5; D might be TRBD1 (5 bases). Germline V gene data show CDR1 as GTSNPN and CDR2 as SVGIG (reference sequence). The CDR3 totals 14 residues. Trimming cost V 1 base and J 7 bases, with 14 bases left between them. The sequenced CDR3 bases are TGTGCCTGGAGTGCGGTTCGGGAGGGGCAGCCC. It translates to CAWSAVREGQP. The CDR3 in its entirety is CAWSAVREGQPQHF.

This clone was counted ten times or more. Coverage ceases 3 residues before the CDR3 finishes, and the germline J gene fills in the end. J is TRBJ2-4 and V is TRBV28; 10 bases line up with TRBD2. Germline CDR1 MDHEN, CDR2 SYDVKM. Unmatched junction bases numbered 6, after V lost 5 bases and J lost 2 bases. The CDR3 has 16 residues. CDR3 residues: CASSLHSGGSKNIQYF. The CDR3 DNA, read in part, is TGTGCCAGCAGTCTACATAGCGGGGGGTCCAAAAACATT.

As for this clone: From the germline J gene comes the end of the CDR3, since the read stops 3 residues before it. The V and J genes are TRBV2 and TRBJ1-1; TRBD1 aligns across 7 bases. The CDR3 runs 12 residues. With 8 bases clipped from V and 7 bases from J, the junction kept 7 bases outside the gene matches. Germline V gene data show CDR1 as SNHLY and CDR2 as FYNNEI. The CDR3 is CASSRGDGEAFF. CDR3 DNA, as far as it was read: TGTGCCAGCTCCAGGGGGGACGGTGAA.

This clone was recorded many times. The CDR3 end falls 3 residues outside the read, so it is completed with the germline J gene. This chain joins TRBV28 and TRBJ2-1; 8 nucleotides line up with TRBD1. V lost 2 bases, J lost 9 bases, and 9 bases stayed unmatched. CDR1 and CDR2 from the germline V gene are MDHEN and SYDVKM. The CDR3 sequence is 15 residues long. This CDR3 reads CASSLMGQVWSEQFF. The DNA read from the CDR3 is TGTGCCAGCAGTTTAATGGGACAGGTGTGGAGTGAG.

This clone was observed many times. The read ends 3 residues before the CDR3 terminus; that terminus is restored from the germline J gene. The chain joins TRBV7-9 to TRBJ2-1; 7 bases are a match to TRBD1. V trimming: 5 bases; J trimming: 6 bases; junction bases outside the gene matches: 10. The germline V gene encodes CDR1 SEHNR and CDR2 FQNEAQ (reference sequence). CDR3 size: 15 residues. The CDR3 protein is CASSMDRNFANEQFF. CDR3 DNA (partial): TGTGCCAGCAGCATGGACAGGAATTTTGCCAATGAG.

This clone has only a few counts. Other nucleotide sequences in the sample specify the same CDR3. CDR3: CSVEDRGRATPGYTF. The CDR3 bases that were read are TGCAGCGTTGAAGATCGGGGTAGAGCAACCCCTGGC. The V call is TRBV29-1, the J call TRBJ1-2; no definite D call. The CDR3 goes on 3 residues after the read ends, and that part is filled in from the germline J gene. The germline V gene has CDR1 SQVTM and CDR2 ANQGSEA. The length of the CDR3 is 15 residues. Trimming removed 0 bases from V and 7 bases from J, with 18 bases in between.

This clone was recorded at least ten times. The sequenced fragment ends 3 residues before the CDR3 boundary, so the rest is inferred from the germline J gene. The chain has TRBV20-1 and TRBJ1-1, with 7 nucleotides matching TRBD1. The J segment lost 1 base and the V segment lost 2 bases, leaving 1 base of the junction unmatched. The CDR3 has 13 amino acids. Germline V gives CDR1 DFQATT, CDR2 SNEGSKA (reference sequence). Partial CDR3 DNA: TGCAGTGCTAGACGACAGGGGAACACTGAA. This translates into CSARRQGNTE. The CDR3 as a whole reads CSARRQGNTEAFF.

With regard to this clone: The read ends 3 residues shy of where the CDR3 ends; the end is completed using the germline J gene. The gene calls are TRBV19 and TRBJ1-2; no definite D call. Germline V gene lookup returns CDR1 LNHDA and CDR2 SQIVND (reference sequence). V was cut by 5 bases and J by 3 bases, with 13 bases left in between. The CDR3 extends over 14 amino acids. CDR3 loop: CASSPTDFYYGYTF. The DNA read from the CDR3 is TGTGCCAGTAGTCCGACCGACTTTTACTATGGC.

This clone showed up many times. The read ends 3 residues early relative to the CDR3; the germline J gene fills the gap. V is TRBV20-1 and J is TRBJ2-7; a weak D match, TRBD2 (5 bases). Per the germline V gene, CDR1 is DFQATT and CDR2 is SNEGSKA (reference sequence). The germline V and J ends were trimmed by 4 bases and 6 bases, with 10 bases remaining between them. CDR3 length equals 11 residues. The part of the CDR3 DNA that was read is TGCAGTGCTACTCGGGGAGCCGAG. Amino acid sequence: CSATRGAE. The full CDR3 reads CSATRGAEQYF.

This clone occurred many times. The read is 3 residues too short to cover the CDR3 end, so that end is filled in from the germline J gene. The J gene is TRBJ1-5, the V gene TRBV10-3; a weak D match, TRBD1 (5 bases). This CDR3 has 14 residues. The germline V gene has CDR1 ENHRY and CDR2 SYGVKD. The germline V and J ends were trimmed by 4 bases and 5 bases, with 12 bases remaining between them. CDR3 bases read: TGTGCCATCAGTGTCGCGGGGGGAGATCAGCCC. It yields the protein CAISVAGGDQP. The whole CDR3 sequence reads CAISVAGGDQPQHF.

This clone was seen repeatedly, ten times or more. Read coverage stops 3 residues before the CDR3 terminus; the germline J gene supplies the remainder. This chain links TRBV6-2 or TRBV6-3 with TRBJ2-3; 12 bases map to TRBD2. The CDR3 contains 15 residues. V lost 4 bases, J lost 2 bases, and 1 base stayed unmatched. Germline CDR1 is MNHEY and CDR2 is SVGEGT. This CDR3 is CASSSSGGATDTQYF. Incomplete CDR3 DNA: TGTGCCAGCAGTTCTAGCGGGGGGGCCACAGATACG.

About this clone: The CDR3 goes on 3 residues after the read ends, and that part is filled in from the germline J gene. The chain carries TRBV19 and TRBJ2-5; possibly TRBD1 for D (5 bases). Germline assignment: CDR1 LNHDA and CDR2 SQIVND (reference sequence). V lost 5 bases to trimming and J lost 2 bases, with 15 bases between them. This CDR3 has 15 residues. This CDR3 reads CASSFGAAAQETQYF. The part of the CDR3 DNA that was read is TGTGCCAGTAGTTTTGGGGCGGCAGCTCAAGAGACC. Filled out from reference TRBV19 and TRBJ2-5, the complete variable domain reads DGGITQSPKYLFRKEGQNVTLSCEQNLNHDAMYWYRQDPGQGLRLIYYSQIVNDFQKGDIAEGYSVSREKKESFPLTVTSAQKNPTAFYLCASSFGAAAQETQYFGPGTRLLVL.

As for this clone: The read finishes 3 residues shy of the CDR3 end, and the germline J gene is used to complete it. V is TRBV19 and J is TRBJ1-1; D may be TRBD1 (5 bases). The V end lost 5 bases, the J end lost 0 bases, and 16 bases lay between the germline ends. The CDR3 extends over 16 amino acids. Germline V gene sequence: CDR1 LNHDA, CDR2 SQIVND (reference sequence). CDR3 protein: CASSRGWDRMNTEAFF. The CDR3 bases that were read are TGTGCCAGTAGTCGGGGGTGGGATAGGATGAACACTGAA.

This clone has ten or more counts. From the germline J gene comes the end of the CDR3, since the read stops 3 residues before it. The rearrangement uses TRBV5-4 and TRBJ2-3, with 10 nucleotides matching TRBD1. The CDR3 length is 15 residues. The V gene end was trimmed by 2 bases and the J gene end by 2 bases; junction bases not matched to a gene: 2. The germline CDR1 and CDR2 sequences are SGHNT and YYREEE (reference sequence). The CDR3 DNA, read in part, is TGTGCCAGCAGCTTAGACAGGGGGCTCACAGATACG. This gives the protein CASSLDRGLTDT. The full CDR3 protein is CASSLDRGLTDTQYF.

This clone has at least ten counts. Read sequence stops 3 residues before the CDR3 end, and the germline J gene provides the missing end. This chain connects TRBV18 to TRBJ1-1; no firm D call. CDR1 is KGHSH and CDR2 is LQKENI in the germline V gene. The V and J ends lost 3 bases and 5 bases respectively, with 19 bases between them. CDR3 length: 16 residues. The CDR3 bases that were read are TGTGCCAGCTCACCGTCAGAGACGAGGAGGGCGACTGAA. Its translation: CASSPSETRRATE. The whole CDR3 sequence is CASSPSETRRATEAFF.